One sample yielded the 20 T cell receptor beta chains listed below, sequenced in a study of PD-1 blockade in mismatch repair-deficient tumors. Data came from immunoSEQ multiplex PCR; TCRdb stores just in-frame clones and leaves some out. The profile shows about 22,000 clones, around four fifths of them singletons. The material sequenced was peripheral blood, taken 2 weeks after starting pembrolizumab. The origin of the receptors is an adult with mismatch repair-deficient cancer.

V is TRBV28 and J is TRBJ2-3; possible D gene TRBD2, 5 bases. V was clipped by 6 bases and J by 1 base, with 14 bases between them. Per the germline V gene, CDR1 is MDHEN and CDR2 is SYDVKM. The CDR3 is 15 residues long. The CDR3 nucleotides read TGTGCCAGCAGCCCCTACCCGGAGGGCACAGATACGCAGTATTTT. Protein sequence: CASSPYPEGTDTQYF.

The chain uses TRBV19 and TRBJ1-2, with TRBD1 as a possible D gene (5 bases). CDR1 and CDR2 from the germline V gene are LNHDA and SQIVND (reference sequence). The CDR3 has 15 amino acids. V was trimmed by 7 bases and J by 5 bases, leaving 20 bases between them. This CDR3 reads CASNPLREVDYGYTF. As DNA, the CDR3 is TGTGCCAGTAACCCACTCAGGGAAGTCGATTATGGCTACACCTTC.

V usage is TRBV27 and J usage is TRBJ1-3, with a weak D call TRBD1 (5 bases). Germline V gives CDR1 MNHEY, CDR2 SMNVEV (reference sequence). V was shortened by 7 bases and J by 3 bases, with 16 bases between the two germline ends. This CDR3 has 15 amino acids. CDR3 in amino acids: CASKLAGGLGNTIYF. CDR3 nucleotide sequence: TGTGCCAGCAAGCTAGCCGGGGGTCTTGGAAACACCATATATTTT.

This clone was detected once. This chain links TRBV19 with TRBJ2-1; TRBD2 matches at 11 bases. This CDR3 has 15 amino acids. Trimming at V came to 5 bases and at J to 5 bases, leaving 5 bases not matched to a gene. CDR1 is LNHDA, CDR2 SQIVND, per germline (reference sequence). The CDR3 here is CASSRTSGQNNEQFF. CDR3 sequence (DNA): TGTGCCAGTAGTCGGACTAGCGGGCAAAACAATGAGCAGTTCTTC.

J is TRBJ1-2 and V is TRBV27; TRBD1 might be the D (6 bases). V gave up 5 bases and J gave up 5 bases, with 27 bases separating them. The germline V gene encodes CDR1 MNHEY and CDR2 SMNVEV (reference sequence). CDR3 size: 18 residues. The CDR3: CASSPNPPGALLAYGYTF. Written as DNA, the CDR3 is TGTGCCAGCAGTCCCAATCCTCCAGGGGCGCTGTTAGCGTATGGCTACACCTTC.

The DNA for the CDR3 is TGTGCCAGCAGTGTGGACACCAGCACAGATACGCAGTATTTT. It is translated as CASSVDTSTDTQYF. The chain employs TRBV28 and TRBJ2-3, with D tentatively TRBD1 (5 bases). CDR1 is MDHEN and CDR2 is SYDVKM in the germline V gene. V was cut by 5 bases and J by 0 bases, with 9 bases left in between. This CDR3 contains 14 residues. The whole variable domain, filled in from reference TRBV28 and TRBJ2-3, reads DVKVTQSSRYLVKRTGEKVFLECVQDMDHENMFWYRQDPGLGLRLIYFSYDVKMKEKGDIPEGYSVSREKKERFSLILESASTNQTSMYLCASSVDTSTDTQYFGPGTRLTVL.

The chain recombines TRBV6-1 with TRBJ2-7, with 11 bases that match TRBD2. Germline-derived CDR1 and CDR2 are MNHNS and SASEGT. The CDR3 has 12 amino acids. Germline trimming cut 8 bases from V and 6 bases from J; bases unmatched to any gene: 3. The CDR3 loop is CASRGTSGEQYF. The CDR3 DNA sequence: TGTGCCAGCCGGGGGACTAGCGGCGAGCAGTACTTC.

Points on this clone: One end of the junction does not line up with germline, which may come from a read error. CDR3 DNA: TGCGCCAGCAGCCAAGAAGGAGAAAAACTGTTTTTT. Encoded protein: CASSQEGEKLFF. The V and J genes are TRBV5-4 and TRBJ1-4, with no clear D. CDR1 and CDR2 from the germline V gene are SGHNT and YYREEE (reference sequence). The CDR3 is 12 residues long.

The chain links TRBV5-4 to TRBJ1-4; D gene uncertain. The CDR3 loop spans 15 amino acids. CDR1 is SGHNT, CDR2 YYREEE, per germline (reference sequence). Trimming took 1 base from V and 6 from J, leaving 13 bases between them. The CDR3 DNA follows: TGTGCCAGCAGCTTGTCAAGGGATGGAGATGAAAAACTGTTTTTT. As protein: CASSLSRDGDEKLFF.

This clone was observed a few times. This rearrangement joins TRBV6-1 to TRBJ2-1; no clear D gene. Germline V CDR1 and CDR2: MNHNS, SASEGT. Deletions cut 3 bases from V and 4 bases from J, with 10 bases between. The CDR3 covers 14 residues. CDR3 residues: CASSDAQDYNEQFF. In nucleotides, the CDR3 is TGTGCCAGCAGTGATGCCCAGGATTACAATGAGCAGTTCTTC.

This clone was counted a single time. The J gene is TRBJ2-2, the V gene TRBV19, with D unclear. The V gene lost 7 bases and the J gene lost 3 bases, with 18 bases spanning the gap. The CDR3 has 16 residues. In germline, CDR1 is LNHDA, CDR2 SQIVND (reference sequence). The CDR3 DNA reads TGTGCCAGTACCGATGTTGGGCAGCCATACACCGGGGAGCTGTTTTTT. Translated: CASTDVGQPYTGELFF.

The chain recombines TRBV5-6 with TRBJ2-1; TRBD1 aligns across 10 bases. V was clipped by 2 bases and J by 9 bases; unmatched bases: 5. The CDR3 covers 14 residues. In germline, CDR1 is SGHDT, CDR2 YYEEEE. The CDR3 DNA reads as TGTGCCAGCAGCTTTACCGGACAGGGGGTTGAGCAGTTCTTC. Protein: CASSFTGQGVEQFF.

This clone was counted a few times. The chain is built from TRBV2 and TRBJ1-5; 7 nucleotides agree with TRBD1. This CDR3 is built from 14 residues. Unmatched junction bases numbered 9, after V lost 6 bases and J lost 7 bases. Germline CDR1 and CDR2: SNHLY and FYNNEI. This CDR3 reads CASRATGPGQPQHF. The CDR3 DNA reads as TGTGCCAGCAGGGCGACAGGGCCGGGGCAGCCCCAGCATTTT. The full variable domain, rest sourced from reference TRBV2 and TRBJ1-5, is EPEVTQTPSHQVTQMGQEVILRCVPISNHLYFYWYRQILGQKVEFLVSFYNNEISEKSEIFDDQFSVERPDGSNFTLKIRSTKLEDSAMYFCASRATGPGQPQHFGDGTRLSIL.

The V gene is TRBV28, the J gene TRBJ2-7; a weak D match, TRBD1 (6 bases). The CDR3 is 15 amino acids. V was cut by 3 bases and J by 0 bases, with 12 bases left in between. Germline V gene data show CDR1 as MDHEN and CDR2 as SYDVKM. The DNA for the CDR3 is TGTGCCAGCAGTTTCTGGACAGAAGCCTCCTACGAGCAGTACTTC. Translation: CASSFWTEASYEQYF.

This clone has only one observation. The chain is built from TRBV6-5 and TRBJ2-5; TRBD1 matches at 9 bases. Trimming removed 4 bases from V and 1 base from J; junction bases left unmatched: 7. Germline assignment: CDR1 MNHEY and CDR2 SVGAGI. This CDR3 is built from 16 residues. CDR3 in amino acids: CASSFTTGGTQETQYF. CDR3 DNA: TGTGCCAGCAGTTTCACGACAGGGGGAACCCAAGAGACCCAGTACTTC.

This clone was found a few times. The chain carries TRBV4-1 and TRBJ2-7; D possibly matches TRBD1 or TRBD2 (5 bases each). Trimming took 4 bases from V and 4 from J, leaving 20 bases between them. The CDR3 has 16 residues. The germline V gene has CDR1 MGHRA and CDR2 YSYEKL. This CDR3 reads CASSPEGRGGNYEQYF. CDR3 nucleotides: TGCGCCAGCAGCCCCGAGGGACGAGGAGGAAATTACGAGCAGTACTTC.

The rearrangement uses TRBV10-3 and TRBJ1-5; 8 bases agree with TRBD1. V trimming: 8 bases; J trimming: 5 bases; junction bases outside the gene matches: 5. CDR1 ENHRY and CDR2 SYGVKD come from the germline V gene. This CDR3 is built from 13 residues. The DNA for the CDR3 is TGTGCCATCGGGAACAGGGGGGATCAGCCCCAGCATTTT. Amino acids: CAIGNRGDQPQHF.

CDR3 loop: CASSQDPSGRYEQYF. CDR3 in DNA: TGTGCCAGCAGCCAAGACCCTAGCGGGCGCTACGAGCAGTACTTC. V and J are TRBV4-2 and TRBJ2-7, with 8 bases identical to TRBD2. The CDR3 extends over 15 amino acids. V dropped 0 bases and J dropped 3; count of bases not matched to a gene: 4. CDR1 is LGHNA, CDR2 YNFKEQ, per germline.

This chain links TRBV6-5 with TRBJ1-1, with 10 bases aligning to TRBD1. The CDR3 loop spans 15 amino acids. Losses at the gene ends were 10 bases for V and 3 bases for J; bases not matched to a gene: 11. The germline CDR1 and CDR2 sequences are MNHEY and SVGAGI. Here the CDR3 reads CAIRQGQGRHTEAFF. CDR3 DNA: TGTGCCATCCGACAGGGACAGGGGAGGCACACTGAAGCTTTCTTT.

This clone has a handful of counts. The J gene is TRBJ2-3, the V gene TRBV6-4; TRBD1 matches at 11 bases. CDR3 length: 15 amino acids. Germline CDR1 MRHNA, CDR2 SNTAGT. J was trimmed by 4 bases and V by 0 bases; bases with no gene match: 0. This chain's CDR3 is CASSDSGQGADTQYF. The CDR3 DNA is TGTGCCAGCAGTGACTCGGGACAGGGGGCAGATACGCAGTATTTT.